This T cell receptor beta chain is drawn from a study of blood T cell repertoires in COVID-19. TCRdb's table, derived via immunoSEQ multiplex PCR, lists solely in-frame clones and lacks some. The table records a few hundred thousand clones, roughly 83% of them present only once. V shed 5 bases, J shed 4 bases, and the junction held 0 bases outside the gene matches. CDR1 and CDR2 (germline): SGHNT, YENEEA. CDR3 length equals 14 residues. Note on this clone: This sample includes further DNA sequences coding for the same CDR3.

The J gene is TRBJ2-1, the V gene TRBV11-3, with 12 bases aligning to TRBD2. Sequenced sample: PBMCs or T cells enriched from blood (not recorded which). The source is a woman in her 40s with acute COVID-19. CDR3 protein: CASSLAGGYNEQFF. The CDR3 coding sequence is TGTGCCAGCAGCCTAGCGGGAGGGTACAATGAGCAGTTCTTC.